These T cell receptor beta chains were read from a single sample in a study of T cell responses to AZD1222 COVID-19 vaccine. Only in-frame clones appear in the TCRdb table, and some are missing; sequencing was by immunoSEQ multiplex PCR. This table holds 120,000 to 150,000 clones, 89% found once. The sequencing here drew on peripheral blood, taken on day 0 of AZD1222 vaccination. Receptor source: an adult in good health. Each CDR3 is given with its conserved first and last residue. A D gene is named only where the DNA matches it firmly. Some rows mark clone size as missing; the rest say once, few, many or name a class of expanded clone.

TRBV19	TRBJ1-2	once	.	TGTGCCAGTAGTGCCTTTGGGCCAGACTATGGCTACACCTTC	CASSAFGPDYGYTF
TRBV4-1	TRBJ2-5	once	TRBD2	TGCGCCAGCAGCCCCCTACCTCCGGGACTAGCGGGAGGTGAAAGAGAGACCCAGTACTTC	CASSPLPPGLAGGERETQYF
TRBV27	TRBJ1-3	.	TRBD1	TGTGCCAGCGCCCCTCAGCGGGACAGTTCGACCATATATTTT	CASAPQRDSSTIYF
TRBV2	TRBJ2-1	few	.	TGTGCCAGCAGTATAGCCAGCTACAATGAGCAGTTCTTC	CASSIASYNEQFF
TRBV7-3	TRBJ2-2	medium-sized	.	TGTGCCAGCAGCACCCTGGGATTAGCGAACACCGGGGAGCTGTTTTTT	CASSTLGLANTGELFF
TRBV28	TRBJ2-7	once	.	TGTGCCAGCAGTTTATCCCGACTAGAAAAAGCCTACGAGCAGTACTTC	CASSLSRLEKAYEQYF
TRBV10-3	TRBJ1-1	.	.	TGTGCCATCAGTGAGCCCGGGGGCACTGAAGCTTTCTTT	CAISEPGGTEAFF
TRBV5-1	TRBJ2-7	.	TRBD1	TGCGCCAGCAGCAGCGGACAGGGTGGAGTAGACGAGCAGTACTTC	CASSSGQGGVDEQYF
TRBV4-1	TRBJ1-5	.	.	TGCGCCAGCAGCCCCACCCGGGATAGCAATCAGCCCCAGCATTTT	CASSPTRDSNQPQHF
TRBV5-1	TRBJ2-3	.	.	TGCGCCAGCAGTAACCGCGAGTGGGAGAGGACAGATACGCAGTATTTT	CASSNREWERTDTQYF
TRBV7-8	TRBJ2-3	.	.	TGTGCCAGCAGCTTAGCAGAGACCTCAGATACGCAGTATTTT	CASSLAETSDTQYF
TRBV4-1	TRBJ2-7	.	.	TGCGCCAGCAGCCAAGGTGGTGGCAGGGCCAAAGACCACGAGCAGTACTTC	CASSQGGGRAKDHEQYF
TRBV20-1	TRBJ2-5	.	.	TGCAGTGCTAGAGATGGGAGGGGGCAGCACTTC	CSARDGRGQHF
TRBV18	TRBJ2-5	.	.	TGTGCCAGCTCACCACCCGGGGAGCGGGAGACCCAGTACTTC	CASSPPGERETQYF
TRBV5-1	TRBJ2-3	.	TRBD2	TGCGCCAGCAGCTTGGTGGCGAGCGGGGGGTTTCTCACAGATACGCAGTATTTT	CASSLVASGGFLTDTQYF
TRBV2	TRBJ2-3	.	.	TGTGCCAGCAGTGAAGCGCTCTACACAGATACGCAGTATTTT	CASSEALYTDTQYF
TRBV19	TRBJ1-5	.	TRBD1	TGTGCCAGTAGTATAGTGGGACAGGGTAGGCAGCCCCAGCATTTT	CASSIVGQGRQPQHF
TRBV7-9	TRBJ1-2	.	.	TGTGCCAGCAGCTTAGTGAGCAGGAGGAGCTATGGCTACACCTTC	CASSLVSRRSYGYTF
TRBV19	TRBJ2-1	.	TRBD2	TGTGCCAGTAGTAGCCCGCCCAGACTAGCGATCTCCTACAATGAGCAGTTCTTC	CASSSPPRLAISYNEQFF
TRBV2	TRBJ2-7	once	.	TGTGCCAGCAGTGCAGGGGCGGACGAGCAGTACTTC	CASSAGADEQYF
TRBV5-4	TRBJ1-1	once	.	TGTGCCAGCAGCTTGCGGGGGAGCAGCCGACCGAACACTGAAGCTTTCTTT	CASSLRGSSRPNTEAFF
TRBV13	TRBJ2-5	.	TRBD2	TGTGCCAGCAGCTCCTCGGCGGGGGGCCCAGAGACCCAGTACTTC	CASSSSAGGPETQYF
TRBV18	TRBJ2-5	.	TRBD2	TGTGCCAGCTCGCCGGGACTACGAGAGACCCAGTACTTC	CASSPGLRETQYF
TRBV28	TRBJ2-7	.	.	TGTGCCAGCAGTCCTGGTCTGGGCACCTACGAGCAGTACTTC	CASSPGLGTYEQYF
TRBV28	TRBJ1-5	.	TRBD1	TGTGCCAGCAGTCCTCGGACAGGGCGGCCCCAGCATTTT	CASSPRTGRPQHF
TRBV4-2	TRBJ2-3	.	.	TGTGCCAGCAGCCCTAGGAGGGGCCCGACAGATACGCAGTATTTT	CASSPRRGPTDTQYF
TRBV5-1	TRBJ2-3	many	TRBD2	TGCGCCAGCAGCGGGACTAGCGGGGGGGCCTTGACAGATACGCAGTATTTT	CASSGTSGGALTDTQYF
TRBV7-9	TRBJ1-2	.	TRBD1	TGTGCCAGCAGCCCCTGGACAGGGGGTTTCCCTAACTATGGCTACACCTTC	CASSPWTGGFPNYGYTF
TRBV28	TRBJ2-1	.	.	TGTGCCAGCAGTTTGTCGTGGCGGGGAGCTGGCAATGAGCAGTTCTTC	CASSLSWRGAGNEQFF
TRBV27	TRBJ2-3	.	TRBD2	TGTGCCAGCAGTTTCAAGGGGTTGGGGGGGAGGTTGACAGATACGCAGTATTTT	CASSFKGLGGRLTDTQYF
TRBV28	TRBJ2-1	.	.	TGTGCCAGCAGTTTCCCGGGACGGACGGGTCCCAAGCAGTTCTTC	CASSFPGRTGPKQFF
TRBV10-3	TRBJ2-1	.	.	TGTGCCATCTTAGGAAAGGCAGGGTCCTACAATGAGCAGTTCTTC	CAILGKAGSYNEQFF
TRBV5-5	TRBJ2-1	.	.	TGTGCCAGCAGCTCAAGACGGTCGGGGGATGAGCAGTTCTTC	CASSSRRSGDEQFF
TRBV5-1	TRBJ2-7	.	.	TGCGCCAGCAGCTTGTCACCTTCCTACGAGCAGTACTTC	CASSLSPSYEQYF
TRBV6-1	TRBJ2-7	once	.	TGTGCCAGCAGTGAGGTTAGGGCCTACGAGCAGTACTTC	CASSEVRAYEQYF
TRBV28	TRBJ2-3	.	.	TGTGCCAGCAGCCCTGGCATATGGGGCAGTGCAGATACGCAGTATTTT	CASSPGIWGSADTQYF
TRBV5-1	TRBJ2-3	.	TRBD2	TGCGCCAGCAGCCCAGGACTAGCGGGGACAGATACGCAGTATTTT	CASSPGLAGTDTQYF
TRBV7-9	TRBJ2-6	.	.	TGTGCCAGCAGCTTAGGGGGTGGCGAGGCCAACGTCCTGACTTTC	CASSLGGGEANVLTF
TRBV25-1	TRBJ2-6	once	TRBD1	TGTGCCAGCTGGGACAGGGGCTCCTCTGGGGCCAACGTCCTGACTTTC	CASWDRGSSGANVLTF
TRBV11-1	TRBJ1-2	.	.	TGTGCCAGCAGCTCTATTCCCCCATCCGATCGCTATGGCTACACCTTC	CASSSIPPSDRYGYTF
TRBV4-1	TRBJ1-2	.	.	TGCGCCAGCAGCCGCCTTTCCGGGACTGACTATGGCTACACCTTC	CASSRLSGTDYGYTF
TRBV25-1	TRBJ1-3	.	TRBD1	TGTGCCAGCGGACAGGGGGCGATAGCATCTGGAAACACCATATATTTT	CASGQGAIASGNTIYF
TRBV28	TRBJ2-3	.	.	TGTGCCAGCAGTCCCCCAGGTTATAAGCGCCTACACACAGATACGCAGTATTTT	CASSPPGYKRLHTDTQYF
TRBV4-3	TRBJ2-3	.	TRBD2	TGCGCCAGCAGCCAAACCCTAGCGGGAGAGGGTGATACGCAGTATTTT	CASSQTLAGEGDTQYF
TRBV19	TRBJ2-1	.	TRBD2	TGTGCCAGTAGTAAGCTAGCGGGAGGTAATAATGAGCAGTTCTTC	CASSKLAGGNNEQFF
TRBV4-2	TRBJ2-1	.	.	TGTGCCAGCAGCTCCGTTCCGGGGGCCCACAATGAGCAGTTCTTC	CASSSVPGAHNEQFF
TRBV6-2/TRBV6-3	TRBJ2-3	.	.	TGTGCCAGCAGCCTAAAGGCTAGCGGCACAGATACGCAGTATTTT	CASSLKASGTDTQYF
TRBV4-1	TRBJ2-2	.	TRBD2	TGCGCCAGCAGCCCCGGGGGGGGAAACCGCGGCGGGGAGCTGTTTTTT	CASSPGGGNRGGELFF
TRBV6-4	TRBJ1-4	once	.	TGTGCCAGCAGTCCCGGAGGAGGTGAAAAACTGTTTTTT	CASSPGGGEKLFF
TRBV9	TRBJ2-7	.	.	TGTGCCAGCAGCGTAGGGTCAGCGGACTACGAGCAGTACTTC	CASSVGSADYEQYF
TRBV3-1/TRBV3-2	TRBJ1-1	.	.	TGTGCCAGCAGCCCCCTGGGCGGCCTCGGGAACACTGAAGCTTTCTTT	CASSPLGGLGNTEAFF
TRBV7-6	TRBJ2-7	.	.	TGTGCCAGCAGTCAAGCTTTTTGGTCCTACGAGCAGTACTTC	CASSQAFWSYEQYF
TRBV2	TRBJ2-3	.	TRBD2	TGTGCCAGCGCATGGACTAGTAATGTCAGGGATACGCAGTATTTT	CASAWTSNVRDTQYF
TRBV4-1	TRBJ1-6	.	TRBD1	TGCGCCAGCAGCCAAGATCCCAGGGGGGAGTCACCCCTCCACTTT	CASSQDPRGESPLHF
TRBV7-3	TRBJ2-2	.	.	TGTGCCAGCAGCTTAACCACTACAGCGAACACCGGGGAGCTGTTTTTT	CASSLTTTANTGELFF
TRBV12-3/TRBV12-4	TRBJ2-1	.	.	TGTGCCAGCACGCCACCGATTGGGAATGAGCAGTTCTTC	CASTPPIGNEQFF
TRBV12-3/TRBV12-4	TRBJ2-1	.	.	TGTGCCAGCAGCCGAAACTCCTACAATGAGCAGTTCTTC	CASSRNSYNEQFF
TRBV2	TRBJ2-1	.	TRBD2	TGTGCCAGCAGTGAAACGGGAGGGAGCTCCTACAATGAGCAGTTCTTC	CASSETGGSSYNEQFF
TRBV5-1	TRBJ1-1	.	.	TGCGCCAGCAGCTCTGGGTCCGGTGAAGCTTTCTTT	CASSSGSGEAFF